What follows describes a single T cell receptor (beta chain). What antigen it recognizes has not been identified. Nothing much larger sits one base from this clone, and base qualities are not available. These data are taken from a study of cytomegalovirus exposure and HLA in healthy donors (dated by TCRdb to about 2017). Looking at the study overall: An earlier analysis of about 560 of the donors reported 250 to 350 Gb of sequence data and around 120 million unique TCR beta sequences obtained from about 179 million T cells. Both class I and class II loci were covered by HLA typing, at four-digit resolution. The T cell repertoires of 666 subjects were profiled by immunosequencing and related to cytomegalovirus serostatus. The study aimed to test whether cataloging public T cell receptors could reveal signatures of past pathogen exposure. To decide whether each TCR beta V gene segment behaved as functional or pseudogenic, an earlier analysis of some 600 of the donors relied on high-throughput TCR beta sequencing. Among 398 genotyped donors of the cohort, an average of around 220,000 unique TCR beta nucleotide sequences was sequenced per donor, of which about 19% were non-productive. High-throughput TCR immunosequencing, statistical association of individual TCRs with disease status, and machine learning were combined to predict cytomegalovirus infection status. Typing coverage differed by locus: A, B, C, DRB1 and DQB1 were typed in about 629-640 donors, DQA1 in about 560, DPA1 in around 580, and DPB1 in 450 to 480. Along with the approximately 670-subject first cohort, a separate validation cohort of roughly 110 different subjects was used. Every discovery cohort repertoire had been produced on one sequencing platform. Roughly 300 gigabases of sequencing data and approximately 84 million unique TCR sequences were included in an early release covering roughly 600 HLA-typed donors. Alongside the repertoire data, information on donor age, sex, ethnicity and CMV serostatus was compiled. Because of strong linkage in the cohort, roughly five DR-DQ haplotypes were treated as single units for association and clustering. A later genetic analysis used genome-wide SNP genotypes for about three fifths of the 666 donors, treating that subset as a discovery cohort. To study patterns of TCR occurrence, a later analysis re-analyzed previously published TCR beta repertoires from 500 to 850 donors and added high-resolution HLA genotyping. In the later analysis, no new phenotypic data were used to find candidate immune exposures; instead, reliance was placed on TCR beta sequences and their occurrence across donors. Of the 300 to 500 genotyped donors, less than 90% were placed in the genetic ancestry cluster associated with self-reported Caucasian donors.

In total, around 600 healthy bone marrow donors made up the cohort. At the time of sampling, all cohort members were nominally healthy, though unrecorded immune exposures were likely present. The donor was CMV seropositive and was included in the group of 300 or so seropositive cohort members. A peripheral blood sample was collected from each donor, and TCR beta sequencing was performed on peripheral blood mononuclear cells. The Qiagen DNeasy Blood Extraction Kit was used to extract genomic DNA from the blood cell samples. The full study reports these points: In vitro tests confirmed that three of the cytomegalovirus-associated TCR beta chains recognize cytomegalovirus antigens. Assigning TCR associations to individual alleles was difficult when HLA alleles, especially DR and DQ, strongly co-occurred. In the study, some 160 TCR beta chains were listed as associated with cytomegalovirus. Linkage disequilibrium might explain the correlated functional status among segregating V segments, but an unknown experimental factor could not be excluded. In an earlier analysis of around 500 of the donors, most TCR beta V segments appeared in productive rearrangements about 90% or about 30% of the time, broadly matching IMGT annotations. According to a later analysis, parvovirus B19, influenza, CMV and Epstein-Barr virus appeared linked to several top co-occurrence clusters. Compared with the roughly 670-donor mean, donors in an Asian-associated ancestry cluster had fewer N-insertions in productive TCRs, according to a later genetic analysis. According to a later analysis, TCR association rates differed among HLA loci, with DRB1 alleles showing the most associated TCRs and HLA-C alleles showing the fewest. While some public TCRs were present in many individuals, most TCR sequences turned up only very rarely across donors. According to the authors, the approach could potentially be generalized to other disease states and immunological phenotypes. Most CMV-associated TCR beta chains appeared to be HLA-restricted in a later analysis, and the HLA associations seemed to be driven largely by CMV exposure. In a later genetic analysis, a missense DCLRE1C variant was associated with V-gene and J-gene trimming of TCR beta chains, and the association was replicated in an independent cohort. Seventeen rarely observed V segments, including chromosome 9 orphons, were excluded from the earlier analysis of a few hundred of the donors because counts were too low. The only immune exposure information available for the cohort was CMV serostatus. A later analysis found that HLA-associated TCR beta chains were more clonally expanded and had lower generation probabilities than equally common non-associated chains. A further reported finding was that TCR beta sequences accurately predicted the HLA-A and HLA-B alleles for most subjects in the first cohort. This cohort had only TCR beta chains sequenced, and the lack of alpha or paired-chain data limited which features could be detected. A group of highly shared sequence variants was considered likely to be a technical artifact of the sequencing pipeline. Presence/absence analyses assumed roughly uniform sequencing depth across donors, an assumption that may not hold. HLA typing was unavailable for some donors at each locus, so association tests used only the typed subset. The classifier was reported to diagnose cytomegalovirus status with high specificity and sensitivity in both the original cohort and the validation cohort. Specific HLA alleles were associated with around 18,000 TCR beta sequences at a false discovery rate of 0.05 in a later analysis.

Libraries were made using the immunoSEQ multiplex PCR assay. For the multiplex PCR, a mixture combining 60 forward primers for TCR Vbeta segments and 13 reverse primers for TCR Jbeta segments was used. Amplification of the CDR3 region of rearranged TCR beta genes was performed with a multiplex PCR assay on genomic DNA. Amplified TCR beta libraries were sequenced as 87-base-pair reads on the Illumina HiSeq System. Regarding the original processing steps: In a later analysis, 77 million or so unique TCR beta chains were counted across the 500 to 850 repertoires, and roughly 11 million of these chains were shared by at least two donors. To remove PCR and sequencing errors, raw reads were error-corrected and collapsed into unique sequences using a nearest-neighbor algorithm that merged closely related sequences. V, D and J gene segments were assigned by aligning CDR3 sequences to IMGT reference sequences. For a sequence to be retained, a match of at least six nucleotides was required to both a V gene segment and a J gene segment. Rearrangements were classified as productive when the CDR3 lacked stop codons and remained in frame with V and J, and all other rearrangements were classified as non-productive. Following IMGT convention, CDR3 was defined as the stretch from the second conserved V-encoded cysteine up to the conserved J-encoded phenylalanine. In an earlier analysis of roughly 610 of the donors, sequences lacking an unambiguous match to a single V gene segment were excluded. An earlier analysis of fewer than 650 of the donors classified V segments as functional when productive rearrangements were above 56.7% and as segregating when the standard deviation between donors was above 5%. A statistical classification framework was developed to diagnose cytomegalovirus status using the catalog of TCR beta chain sequences. In a later analysis, V and J genes were assigned by comparing TCR nucleotide sequences against IMGT/GENE-DB human TR gene sequences. A later analysis assigned CDR3 sequences and most-parsimonious VDJ recombination scenarios with the TCRdist pipeline. In a later analysis, each TCR beta chain was defined by its CDR3 amino acid sequence together with its V-gene family, and reads without a unique V-gene family were excluded. A later analysis removed 500 to 650 highly shared, low-generation-probability nucleotide sequences to deal with suspected cross-contamination and a sequencing artifact. In a later analysis, a clonal expansion index was calculated for each public chain from normalized within-repertoire ranks of inferred template counts. Generation probabilities in a later analysis came from a VDJ recombination model fitted to out-of-frame rearrangements, and those results were checked against IGoR. Hypergeometric tests were used in a later analysis to score TCR-TCR, TCR-HLA and TCR-CMV co-occurrence, with a repertoire-size bias correction applied to the TCR pairs. To estimate false discovery rates, a later analysis permuted the HLA or CMV assignments 20 times. In a later analysis, co-occurring TCRs were grouped using DBSCAN, and TCRdist sequence similarity was added for clustering within HLA-allele-positive subsets. For co-occurrence clustering, repertoires with fewer than 30,000 or more than 120,000 public chains were excluded, along with a handful of repertoires with anomalous nucleotide sharing. TCRdb stores this immuneACCESS table with in-frame sequences only. Part of the clones is absent; in the studies checked, under half of the shortfall reflects unresolved V genes, and no reason is known for the rest. D and trimming were read from the DNA, whereas the V and J calls and clone size are those reported in that table. The sample table shows approximately 150,000 clones, and less than 85% are seen once. The ten largest account for roughly 6.3% of the sample.

Specimen: PBMCs. The receptor was derived from a man aged 50-60 years in good health and CMV-seropositive.

The CDR3 has the sequence CASSRDRGLSPLHF. In nucleotides, the sequence is TGTGCCAGCAGCCGAGACAGGGGGCTTTCACCCCTCCACTTT. The rearranged chain carries TRBV6-1 and TRBJ1-6, and 10 junction bases match TRBD1. The germline V gene gives CDR1 as MNHNS and CDR2 as SASEGT. V loses 6 bases at its end and J loses 9 bases; junction bases beyond the gene matches: 5. The CDR3, cysteine through phenylalanine, is 14 amino acids long. The CDR3 DNA has 42 bases and is translated from base 1.